This TCR beta chain originates from a study of shared T cell receptors in the human thymus. Comment on this clone: Other DNA sequences in the same sample also yield this CDR3.

Measured with immunoSEQ multiplex PCR; TCRdb has only the in-frame clones, and not every one. The repertoire includes hundreds of thousands of clones, roughly 90% of them detected once, and approximately 0.011% sits in the top ten. The germline CDR1 and CDR2 sequences are PRHDT and FYEKMQ (reference sequence). The CDR3 covers 15 residues. Trimming at V came to 4 bases and at J to 1 base, leaving 2 bases not matched to a gene. These sequences were also reported in another study, on human thymus T cells. Turning to that study: Donors were healthy Finnish babies undergoing corrective operations for congenital heart defects. Resections that were taken during corrective heart surgery supplied the thymus tissue. Thymic and blood repertoires seemed to favor certain V and J genes. What related research reported was that thymic repertoires overlapped highly among unrelated individuals.

The chain links TRBV13 to TRBJ2-3, with 10 bases identical to TRBD2. Sequencing was carried out using thymocytes. The source of this sequence is a boy younger than two with a congenital heart defect. CDR3 amino acids: CASSSGTSGTDTQYF. The CDR3 nucleotides are TGTGCCAGCAGCTCAGGGACTAGCGGCACAGATACGCAGTATTTT.